This paragraph reports one TCR beta chain. Antigen specificity is unknown. The CDR3 totals 16 residues. Germline trimming cut 4 bases from V and 2 bases from J; bases unmatched to any gene: 10. CDR1 MGHRA and CDR2 YSYEKL come from the germline V gene. The record originates from a study of OX40 agonist ivuxolimab in advanced cancers. Profiling relied on immunoSEQ multiplex PCR, and the TCRdb table lists in-frame clones only, not all of them. The sample includes 70,000 or so clones, about 85% seen only once; the top ten take 4%. Study results and caveats: Expanded clones belonging to CD8+ T cells outnumbered, on average, those of CD4+. Among expanded peripheral T cells, antigen specificity went undetermined.

Baseline, cycle 4 day 1, and cycle 7 day 1 were the blood sampling points. This chain uses TRBV4-1 with TRBJ2-7; 8 bases match TRBD2. This sequence originates from an adult with an advanced solid tumor such as melanoma, head and neck, liver or kidney cancer. The sequencing here drew on CD4+ or CD8+ T cells sorted from blood, taken in a trial of the OX40 agonist ivuxolimab. The DNA of the CDR3 is TGCGCCAGCAGCCGTGTCCGAACTAGCGGTACCTACGAGCAGTACTTC. Amino acids: CASSRVRTSGTYEQYF.